Listed here are 23 T cell receptor beta chains from one sample, sequenced in a study of monozygotic twins with inflammatory bowel disease. TCRdb re-analyzed the 5' RACE reads; it lists each CDR3 protein once, without DNA. The sample's table shows 400,000 to 500,000 distinct CDR3 sequences. Sample: blood. Source of these receptors: a human donor with ulcerative colitis or Crohn's disease, or a healthy co-twin of an affected twin (not recorded which).

The rearrangement uses TRBV5-1 and TRBJ1-1. The CDR3 runs to 13 residues. Germline-derived CDR1 and CDR2 are SGHRS and YFSETQ. The CDR3: CASSWGQGGEAFF. Full variable domain (remainder filled in from reference TRBV5-1 and TRBJ1-1): KAGVTQTPRYLIKTRGQQVTLSCSPISGHRSVSWYQQTPGQGLQFLFEYFSETQRNKGNFPGRFSGRQFSNSRSEMNVSTLELGDSALYLCASSWGQGGEAFFGQGTRLTVV.

The chain recombines TRBV18 with TRBJ2-7; TCRdb calls TRBD1, which cannot be checked without DNA. The CDR3 covers 14 residues. The germline V gene has CDR1 KGHSH and CDR2 LQKENI. This chain's CDR3 is CASSAFKGSVEQYF.

The V and J genes are TRBV20-1 and TRBJ2-5; lacking DNA, the TRBD2 call made by TCRdb goes unchecked. The CDR3 is 15 amino acids. From germline, CDR1 is DFQATT and CDR2 SNEGSKA (reference sequence). Here the CDR3 reads CSARDAGGVQETQYF.

The rearrangement uses TRBV20-1 and TRBJ2-2. The germline CDR1 and CDR2 sequences are DFQATT and SNEGSKA (reference sequence). The CDR3 consists of 13 residues. This CDR3 reads CSARRMNTGELFF.

This chain links TRBV3-1 with TRBJ2-1; TCRdb reports TRBD2, a call that lacks DNA to check it against. The CDR3 runs 15 residues. Germline assignment: CDR1 LGHDT and CDR2 YNNKEL (reference sequence). The CDR3 sequence is CASSQLLAVHNEQFF.

V gene TRBV2 combines with J gene TRBJ2-3; without DNA, the TCRdb call of TRBD1 cannot be checked. Germline V gene lookup returns CDR1 SNHLY and CDR2 FYNNEI. The CDR3 sequence is 15 residues long. CDR3 in amino acids: CASRSRGTSTDTQYF.

The chain has TRBV7-2 and TRBJ1-5; TCRdb designates TRBD1, a call that cannot be tested without DNA. The CDR3 has 15 residues. Germline CDR1 is SGHTA and CDR2 is FQGNSA. This CDR3 reads CASSLQGHSSQPQHF. The whole variable domain, remainder taken from reference TRBV7-2 and TRBJ1-5, is GAGVSQSPSNKVTEKGKDVELRCDPISGHTALYWYRQSLGQGLEFLIYFQGNSAPDKSGLPSDRFSAERTGGSVSTLTIQRTQQEDSAVYLCASSLQGHSSQPQHFGDGTRLSIL.

The chain recombines TRBV30 with TRBJ2-7; with no DNA, the TCRdb D assignment of TRBD1 cannot be verified. Germline CDR1 reads GTSNPN; CDR2 reads SVGIG (reference sequence). This CDR3 is 13 amino acids long. The CDR3 is CAWTEDRGHEQYF.

V gene TRBV20-1 combines with J gene TRBJ2-7; checking the TCRdb D call of TRBD1 is not possible without DNA. The CDR3 sequence is 22 residues long. Germline lookup yields CDR1 DFQATT and CDR2 SNEGSKA (reference sequence). CDR3 in amino acids: CSARVPRTGEVPDSSQYYEQYF.

This chain links TRBV11-2 with TRBJ2-7; absent DNA, TCRdb's TRBD1 call cannot be checked. CDR1 and CDR2 from the germline V gene are SGHAT and FQNNGV. This CDR3 spans 15 amino acids. The CDR3 is CASSLARGGQGEQYF.

The V and J genes are TRBV20-1 and TRBJ1-6. Germline V gives CDR1 DFQATT, CDR2 SNEGSKA (reference sequence). The length of the CDR3 is 14 residues. The CDR3 sequence is CSARVGSYNSPLHF.

The V and J genes are TRBV7-2 and TRBJ2-1. This CDR3 has 14 amino acids. Germline V CDR1 and CDR2: SGHTA, FQGNSA. The CDR3 loop reads CASSLGRHYNEQFF. The variable domain in full, with the rest retrieved from reference TRBV7-2 and TRBJ2-1, is GAGVSQSPSNKVTEKGKDVELRCDPISGHTALYWYRQSLGQGLEFLIYFQGNSAPDKSGLPSDRFSAERTGGSVSTLTIQRTQQEDSAVYLCASSLGRHYNEQFFGPGTRLTVL.

The chain carries TRBV5-5 and TRBJ2-7. The CDR3 contains 14 residues. Germline lookup yields CDR1 SGHKS and CDR2 YYEKEE (reference sequence). CDR3 amino acids: CASSLGWKPYEQYF.

This chain joins TRBV4-1 and TRBJ2-5; checking the TCRdb D call of TRBD2 is not possible without DNA. The V gene's germline CDR1 is MGHRA and CDR2 YSYEKL. The CDR3 consists of 14 residues. The CDR3 spells CASSPGTSRETQYF.

V and J are TRBV10-3 and TRBJ2-7; TCRdb outputs TRBD1, but without DNA this stays unchecked. Germline values: CDR1 ENHRY, CDR2 SYGVKD. There are 14 residues in the CDR3. Here the CDR3 reads CAIRHGTDSYEQYF.

The chain carries TRBV6-5 and TRBJ2-5; absent DNA, TCRdb's TRBD1 call cannot be checked. This CDR3 has 12 amino acids. CDR1 is MNHEY and CDR2 is SVGAGI in the germline V gene. CDR3 amino acids: CASQDRVETQYF.

The chain joins TRBV6-1 to TRBJ1-5. The CDR3 has 16 amino acids. CDR1 MNHNS and CDR2 SASEGT come from the germline V gene. The CDR3 sequence is CASRPARGHSNQPQHF.

This chain connects TRBV29-1 to TRBJ1-1. CDR1 and CDR2 from the germline V gene are SQVTM and ANQGSEA. There are 11 residues in the CDR3. CDR3 residues: CSVTENTEAFF. Full variable domain (rest looked up from reference TRBV29-1 and TRBJ1-1): SAVISQKPSRDICQRGTSLTIQCQVDSQVTMMFWYRQQPGQSLTLIATANQGSEATYESGFVIDKFPISRPNLTFSTLTVSNMSPEDSSIYLCSVTENTEAFFGQGTRLTVV.

The rearrangement joins TRBV12-3 or TRBV12-4 to TRBJ2-5; TCRdb reports TRBD1, a call that lacks DNA to check it against. The CDR3 has 13 residues. CDR3 sequence: CASTFGGGQTQYF.

The chain employs TRBV20-1 and TRBJ1-2; TCRdb proposes TRBD1, but this gene call is untestable without DNA. Germline-derived CDR1 and CDR2 are DFQATT and SNEGSKA (reference sequence). The CDR3 spans 13 residues. This chain's CDR3 is CSPPGTGGYGYTF.

The V call is TRBV28, the J call TRBJ1-5; without DNA, the TCRdb call of TRBD1 cannot be checked. CDR3 size: 13 residues. Germline assignment: CDR1 MDHEN and CDR2 SYDVKM. The CDR3 region is CASSFGQYQPQHF. The whole variable domain, remainder taken from reference TRBV28 and TRBJ1-5, is DVKVTQSSRYLVKRTGEKVFLECVQDMDHENMFWYRQDPGLGLRLIYFSYDVKMKEKGDIPEGYSVSREKKERFSLILESASTNQTSMYLCASSFGQYQPQHFGDGTRLSIL.

The chain is built from TRBV18 and TRBJ1-2. The germline V gene has CDR1 KGHSH and CDR2 LQKENI. The CDR3 totals 17 residues. The CDR3 sequence: CASSPTTTGPSFYGYTF.

This chain links TRBV12-3 or TRBV12-4 with TRBJ1-5. The CDR3 consists of 20 residues. The CDR3 is CASSSEVGFHPRTQNQPQHF.